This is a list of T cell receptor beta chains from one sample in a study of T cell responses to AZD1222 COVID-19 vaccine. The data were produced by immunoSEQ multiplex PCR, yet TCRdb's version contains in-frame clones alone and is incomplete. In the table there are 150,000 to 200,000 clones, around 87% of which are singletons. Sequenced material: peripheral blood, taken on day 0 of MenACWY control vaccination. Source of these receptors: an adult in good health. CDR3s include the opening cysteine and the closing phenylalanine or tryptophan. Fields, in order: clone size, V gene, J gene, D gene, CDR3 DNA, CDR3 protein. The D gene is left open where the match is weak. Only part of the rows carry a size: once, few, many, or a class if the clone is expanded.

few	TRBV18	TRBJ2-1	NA	TGTGCCAGCTCGTCCGAAAGGTATGAGCAGTTCTTC	CASSSERYEQFF
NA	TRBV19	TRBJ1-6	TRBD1	TGTGCCAGTAGTTTTGACAGGGCTCGACCCCTCCACTTT	CASSFDRARPLHF
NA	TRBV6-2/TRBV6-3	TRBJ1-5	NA	TGTGCCAGCAGTTATCGGCGGGGGGAGCATAGCAATCAGCCCCAGCATTTT	CASSYRRGEHSNQPQHF
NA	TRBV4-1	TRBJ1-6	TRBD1	TGCGCCAGCAGCCTAACAGGGCGACAGGGGACACCCCTCCACTTT	CASSLTGRQGTPLHF
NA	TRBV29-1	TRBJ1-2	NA	TGCAGCGTTGACGGCGGAACCCATGGCTACACCTTT	CSVDGGTHGYTF
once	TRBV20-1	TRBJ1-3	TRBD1	TGCAGTGCTGGGACAGGGAACACCATATATTTT	CSAGTGNTIYF
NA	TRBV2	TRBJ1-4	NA	TGTGCCAGCAGTGAGGTCCAGACGGCTAATGAAAAACTGTTTTTT	CASSEVQTANEKLFF
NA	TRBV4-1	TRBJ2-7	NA	TGCGCCAGCAGCCACACCCGGGGAACAGGCGAGCAGTACTTC	CASSHTRGTGEQYF
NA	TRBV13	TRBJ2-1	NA	TGTGCCAGCAGCTTAACCCATGAGCAGTTCTTC	CASSLTHEQFF
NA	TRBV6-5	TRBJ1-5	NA	TGTGCCAGCAGTCCGGCGAGGTTTTATCAGCCCCAGCATTTT	CASSPARFYQPQHF
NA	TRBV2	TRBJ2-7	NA	TGTGCCAGCAGTGATGTCGGGGTCGGCGAGCAGTACTTC	CASSDVGVGEQYF
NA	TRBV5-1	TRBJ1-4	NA	TGCGCCAGCAGCTCCCTGGGTTCTGCTGATGAAAAACTGTTTTTT	CASSSLGSADEKLFF
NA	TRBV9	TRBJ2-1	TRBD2	TGTGCCAGCAGCGTAGGTGGTAGCGGGGGGGCTAGTGAGCAGTTCTTC	CASSVGGSGGASEQFF